This TCR beta chain is from a study of cytomegalovirus exposure and HLA in healthy donors. Primers included in the PCR were 60 Vbeta and 13 Jbeta primers. This table comes from immunoSEQ multiplex PCR, and its TCRdb copy is limited to in-frame clones, with some not included. The table shows 95,000 to 150,000 clones, with roughly 80% occurring only once. CDR3 length: 15 amino acids. The germline gives CDR1 MNHNS, CDR2 SASEGT. This chain uses TRBV6-1 with TRBJ1-6; D ambiguous. Sequenced material: PBMCs. This TCR was sampled from a man aged 25 to 40 in good health and CMV-seropositive. CDR3 sequence: CAITAGSSYNSPLHF. CDR3 nucleotide sequence: TGTGCTATCACAGCAGGAAGCTCCTATAATTCACCCCTCCACTTT.